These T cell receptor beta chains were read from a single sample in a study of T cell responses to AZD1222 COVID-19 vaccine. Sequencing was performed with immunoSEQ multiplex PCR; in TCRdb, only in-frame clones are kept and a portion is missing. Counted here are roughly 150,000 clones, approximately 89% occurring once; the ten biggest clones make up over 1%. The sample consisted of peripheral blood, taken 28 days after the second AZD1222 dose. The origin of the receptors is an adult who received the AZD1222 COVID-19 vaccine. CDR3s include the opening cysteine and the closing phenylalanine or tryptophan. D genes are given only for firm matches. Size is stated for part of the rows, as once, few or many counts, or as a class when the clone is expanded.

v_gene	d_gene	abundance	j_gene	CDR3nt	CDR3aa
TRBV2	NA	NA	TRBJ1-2	TGTGCCAGCAGTGAGCAAAGTCGGGGGCGAGGCTATGGCTACACCTTC	CASSEQSRGRGYGYTF
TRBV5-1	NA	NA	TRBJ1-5	TGCGCCAGCAGCGAAGGGATGGGCAATCAGCCCCAGCATTTT	CASSEGMGNQPQHF
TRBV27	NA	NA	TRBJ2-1	TGTGCCAGCAGCTGGGACTCATACAATGAGCAGTTCTTC	CASSWDSYNEQFF
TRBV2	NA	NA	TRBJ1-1	TGTGCCAGCAGTGTCCGACAGACTGAAGCTTTCTTT	CASSVRQTEAFF
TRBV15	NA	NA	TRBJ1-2	TGTGCCACCAGCAGAGCCTCAGGTCCCGATGGCTACACCTTC	CATSRASGPDGYTF
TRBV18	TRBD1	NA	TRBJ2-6	TGTGCCAGCTCACCACCGGTCAGGGGGTCATCTGGGGCCAACGTCCTGACTTTC	CASSPPVRGSSGANVLTF
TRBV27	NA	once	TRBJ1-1	TGTGCCAGCAGTGGACGGCAGAACACTGAAGCTTTCTTT	CASSGRQNTEAFF
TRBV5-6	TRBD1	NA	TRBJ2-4	TGTGCCAGCAGCCTTACAGGGGATCAGTACTTC	CASSLTGDQYF
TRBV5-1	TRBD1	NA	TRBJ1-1	TGCGCCAGCAGCTCCCCAGGGGGCGATGAAGCTTTCTTT	CASSSPGGDEAFF
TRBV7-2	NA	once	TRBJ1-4	TGTGCCAGCAGCTTTTACGCGGGGGGAACTAATGAAAAACTGTTTTTT	CASSFYAGGTNEKLFF
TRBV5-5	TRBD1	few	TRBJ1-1	TGTGCCAGCAGTCTATCCGGGGACAGGCGGAACACTGAAGCTTTCTTT	CASSLSGDRRNTEAFF
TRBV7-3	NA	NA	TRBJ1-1	TGTGCCAGCAGCTTAATCGGGGGGATGAACACTGAAGCTTTCTTT	CASSLIGGMNTEAFF
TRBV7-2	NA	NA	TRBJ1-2	TGTGCCAGCAGCGCAGACAGGAGAACAGACTATGGCTACACCTTC	CASSADRRTDYGYTF
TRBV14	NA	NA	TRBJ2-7	TGTGCCAGCAGCCGCTTTTCTGGGGTGAACTACGAGCAGTACTTC	CASSRFSGVNYEQYF
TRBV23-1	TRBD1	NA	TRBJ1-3	TGCGCCAGCAGCCGATTAAGAACCGGACAGGGGGCCGCATTCTCTGGAAACACCATATATTTT	CASSRLRTGQGAAFSGNTIYF
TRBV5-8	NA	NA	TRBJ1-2	TGTGCCAGCAGCTTTCAGGGTGACTATGGCTACACCTTC	CASSFQGDYGYTF
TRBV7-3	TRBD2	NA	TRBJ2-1	TGTGCCAGCAGCTTAAGACCGGGGACTAGCGGGAGGGCCTACTCCTACAATGAGCAGTTCTTC	CASSLRPGTSGRAYSYNEQFF
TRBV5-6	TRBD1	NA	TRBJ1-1	TGTGCCAGCAGCTTTGGACAGGAGACTGAAGCTTTCTTT	CASSFGQETEAFF
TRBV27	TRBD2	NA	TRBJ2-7	TGTGCCAGCAGTTTAATAGCGGGTGAGCAGTACTTC	CASSLIAGEQYF
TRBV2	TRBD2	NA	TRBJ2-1	TGTGCCAGCAAACGAACACTCCGCCGGACTAGCGGGAGTGAGCAGTTCTTC	CASKRTLRRTSGSEQFF
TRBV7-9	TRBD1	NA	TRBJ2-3	TGTGCCAGCAGCGAAACCTGGACAGGGGCAGATACGCAGTATTTT	CASSETWTGADTQYF
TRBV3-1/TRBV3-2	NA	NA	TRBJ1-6	TGTGCCAGCAGCTGGGGGAATAATTCACCCCTCCACTTT	CASSWGNNSPLHF
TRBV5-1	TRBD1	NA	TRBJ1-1	TGCGCCAGCAGCTTGGAAGGGGGCGCTTGGAGGACTGAAGCTTTCTTT	CASSLEGGAWRTEAFF
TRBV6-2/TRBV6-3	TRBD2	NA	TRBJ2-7	TGTGCCAGCAGTTTAGCGGGAGGGCTCTACGAGCAGTACTTC	CASSLAGGLYEQYF
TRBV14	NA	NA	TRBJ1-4	TGTGCCAGCAGCCAGATCCAAGGTGTGACAACTAATGAAAAACTGTTTTTT	CASSQIQGVTTNEKLFF
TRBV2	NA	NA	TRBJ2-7	TGTGCCAGCAGTAGGACAGAAAGCTACGAGCAGTACTTC	CASSRTESYEQYF
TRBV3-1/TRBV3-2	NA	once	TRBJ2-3	TGTGCCAGCAGCCAAGGTCAGGGCCACACAGATACGCAGTATTTT	CASSQGQGHTDTQYF
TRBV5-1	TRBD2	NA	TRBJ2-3	TGCGCCAGCAGCTTTAGCGGGACGAGCACAGATACGCAGTATTTT	CASSFSGTSTDTQYF
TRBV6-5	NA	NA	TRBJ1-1	TGTGCCAGCAGTTACGAGGCAGCTGGAGAAGCTTTCTTT	CASSYEAAGEAFF
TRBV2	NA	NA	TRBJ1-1	TGTGCCACCCAAGGGAGGGCCCTTGGCCCTGAAGCTTTCTTT	CATQGRALGPEAFF
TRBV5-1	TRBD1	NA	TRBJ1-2	TGCGCCAGCAGCGGGGACAGCACCCTCTATGGCTACACCTTC	CASSGDSTLYGYTF
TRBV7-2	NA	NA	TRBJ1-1	TGTGCCAGCAGCTTAGAGTTTTCGGGCAGGGCTAGCACTGAAGCTTTCTTT	CASSLEFSGRASTEAFF
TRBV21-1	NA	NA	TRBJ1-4	TGTGCCAACACTGACGACTCGTCAGAGGATGAAAAACTGTTTTTT	CANTDDSSEDEKLFF
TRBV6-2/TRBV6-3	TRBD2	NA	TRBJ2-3	TGTGCCAGCAGTTACTCCCCCGGCACGGGGGGGCCCTCAGATACGCAGTATTTT	CASSYSPGTGGPSDTQYF
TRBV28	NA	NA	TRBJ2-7	TGTGCCAGCAGTTCGTCCTACGAGCAGTACTTC	CASSSSYEQYF
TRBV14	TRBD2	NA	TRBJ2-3	TGTGCCAGCAGCCAAGATCCCCGACTAGCGGGGACCAACACAGATACGCAGTATTTT	CASSQDPRLAGTNTDTQYF
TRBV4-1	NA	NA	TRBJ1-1	TGCGCCACTGGGAGGGGCGACACTGAAGCTTTCTTT	CATGRGDTEAFF
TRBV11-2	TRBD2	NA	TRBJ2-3	TGTGCCAGCAGCACCGACCGGCGGGGGATAGGAGATACGCAGTATTTT	CASSTDRRGIGDTQYF
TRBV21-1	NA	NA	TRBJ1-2	TGTGCCAGCAGCAAAGGGAATGGGGGCCTGGATGGTGGCTACACCTTC	CASSKGNGGLDGGYTF
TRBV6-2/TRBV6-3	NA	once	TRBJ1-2	TGTGCCAGCAGTAGGGCCTTTTATGGCTACACCTTC	CASSRAFYGYTF
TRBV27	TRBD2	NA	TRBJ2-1	TGTGCCAGCAGTTTCCTAGCGGCTGCTCTCGATGAGCAGTTCTTC	CASSFLAAALDEQFF
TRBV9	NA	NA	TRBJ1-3	TGTGCCAGCAGCCCCAATCTGGGAATCAGCTCTGGAAACACCATATATTTT	CASSPNLGISSGNTIYF
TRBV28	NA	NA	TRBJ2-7	TGTGCCAGCAGAGAGGGCAACTACGAGCAGTACTTC	CASREGNYEQYF
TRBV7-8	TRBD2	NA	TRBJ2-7	TGTGCCAGCAGCTTACCCCTTGCGGGGGGCTCCTACGAGCAGTACTTC	CASSLPLAGGSYEQYF
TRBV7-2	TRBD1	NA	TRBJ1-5	TGTGCCAGCAGCCTAAGGACAGGGGGGTATACGAGCAATCAGCCCCAGCATTTT	CASSLRTGGYTSNQPQHF
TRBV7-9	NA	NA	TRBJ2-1	TGTGCCAGCAGCTTAGAGTCACGGGCCAATGAGCAGTTCTTC	CASSLESRANEQFF
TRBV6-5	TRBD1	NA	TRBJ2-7	TGTGCCAGCAGTTCCTTGGGACAGGGCTACGAGCAGTACTTC	CASSSLGQGYEQYF
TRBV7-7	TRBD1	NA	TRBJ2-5	TGTGCTAGCAGCCCCTTCCGGGACAGCCAAGAGACCCAGTACTTC	CASSPFRDSQETQYF
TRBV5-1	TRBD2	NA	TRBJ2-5	TGCGCCAGCAGCTTGGGTGCGGGAGGCTGGGAGACCCAGTACTTC	CASSLGAGGWETQYF
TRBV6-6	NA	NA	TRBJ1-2	TGTGCCAGCATCCCCTCCGGGAACTATGGCTACACCTTC	CASIPSGNYGYTF
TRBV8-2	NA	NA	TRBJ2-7	TGTGGCAGCACAGCGTGGGCCTACGAGCAGTACTTC	CGSTAWAYEQYF
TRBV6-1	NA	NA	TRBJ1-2	TGTGCCAGCAGAGAAGAACCTGCTAACTATGGCTACACCTTC	CASREEPANYGYTF
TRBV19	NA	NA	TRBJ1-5	TGTGCCAGTAGTATCGGTAAGGGGGGAGTTGTGCCCCAGCATTTT	CASSIGKGGVVPQHF
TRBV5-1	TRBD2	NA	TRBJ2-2	TGCGCCAGCAGCACGACTAGCGGGAGTGTTAACACCGGGGAGCTGTTTTTT	CASSTTSGSVNTGELFF
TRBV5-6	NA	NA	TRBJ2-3	TGTGCCAGCAGCTTGGGGGAGACTAGAAGGTTGACAGATACGCAGTATTTT	CASSLGETRRLTDTQYF
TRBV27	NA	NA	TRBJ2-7	TGTGCCAGCAGTTTAGACAGGACCTCCTACGAGCAGTACTTC	CASSLDRTSYEQYF
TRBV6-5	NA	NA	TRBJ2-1	TGTGCCAGCAGTTACTCGCGGGGAGCTTACAATGAGCAGTTCTTC	CASSYSRGAYNEQFF
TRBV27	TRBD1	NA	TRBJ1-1	TGTGCCAGCAGTACGAACAGGGGTTCCACTGAAGCTTTCTTT	CASSTNRGSTEAFF
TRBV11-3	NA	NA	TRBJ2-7	TGTGCCAGCAGCCCGGGACGGCTCTCCTACGAGCAGTACTTC	CASSPGRLSYEQYF